This is a list of T cell receptor beta chains from one sample in a study of T-cell reconstitution after alpha-beta-depleted transplantation in children. TCRdb re-called the PCR reads with MiXCR, one entry per CDR3 protein. The sample carries some 600,000 distinct CDR3 sequences, 10% to 15% recorded once. The sequencing used PBMCs, mostly from graft donor cells, collected 360 days after TCRalphabeta/CD19-depleted stem cell transplant. The receptors derive from a male patient aged 10 to 17 who had a stem cell transplant for acute myeloid leukemia, so the T cells may come from the graft donor. Both conserved end residues are part of each CDR3.

J,V,CDR3
TRBJ1-5,TRBV4-2,CASSQAGVTGSLSNQPQHF
TRBJ2-5,TRBV25-1,CASSDPAGEVQTQYF
TRBJ2-1,TRBV9,CASSPRLAGALGSYNEQFF
TRBJ2-7,TRBV6-5,CASSYAHHLGNYEQYF
TRBJ2-5,TRBV12-3/TRBV12-4,CASSLFRGSGVEETQYF
TRBJ2-7,TRBV7-9,CASSPWPYEQYF
TRBJ2-1,TRBV10-2,CASSEGTGEQFF
TRBJ2-2,TRBV7-9,CASSRIRGHDTGELFF
TRBJ1-4,TRBV7-9,CASRTDSPTNEKLFF
TRBJ2-5,TRBV18,CASSPLGGDRRIQETQYF
TRBJ1-6,TRBV9,CASSVEDSSPLHF
TRBJ2-7,TRBV4-2,CASSQEWRTTSSYEQYF
TRBJ2-1,TRBV6-1,CASSVLAGSSYNEQFF
TRBJ2-3,TRBV12-3/TRBV12-4,CASNLELADFGDTQYF
TRBJ2-7,TRBV7-2,CASSLIPAGAYEQYF
TRBJ2-2,TRBV7-9,CASSLLQNTGELFF